The 8 T cell receptor beta chains below were found in one sample sequenced in a study of blood T cell repertoires in COVID-19. Measured with immunoSEQ multiplex PCR; TCRdb has only the in-frame clones, and not every one. The sample includes roughly 430,000 clones, over 75% seen only once; the top ten take about 2.1%. Specimen: PBMCs or T cells enriched from blood (not recorded which). These receptors were taken from a woman in her thirties or forties with acute COVID-19.

CDR3 sequence reads: CATSREEGLTEQYF. As DNA, the CDR3 is TGTGCCACCAGCAGAGAGGAGGGGTTGACCGAGCAGTACTTC. The rearrangement uses TRBV15 and TRBJ2-7; D possibly corresponds to TRBD2 (6 bases). Trimming cost V 0 bases and J 6 bases, with 12 bases left between them. The CDR3 totals 14 residues. Germline loops: CDR1 LNHNV, CDR2 YYDKDF (reference sequence).

The V gene is TRBV7-6, the J gene TRBJ1-5, with 7 bases fitting TRBD1. This CDR3 spans 16 amino acids. Germline V gene sequence: CDR1 SGHVS, CDR2 FNYEAQ. V shed 4 bases and J 6 bases; nucleotides not matched to a gene: 12. The CDR3 spells CASSSVRQGFCQPQHF. The CDR3 DNA reads TGTGCCAGCAGCTCCGTAAGACAGGGATTCTGTCAGCCCCAGCATTTT.

The gene calls are TRBV29-1 and TRBJ1-1, with D unclear. The CDR3 is 10 residues long. Germline values: CDR1 SQVTM, CDR2 ANQGSEA. The CDR3 spells CRAGDTEAFF. The CDR3, as DNA: TGCCGCGCCGGGGACACTGAAGCTTTCTTT.

The rearrangement joins TRBV29-1 to TRBJ2-3; 7 bases are shared with TRBD2. CDR1 and CDR2 (germline): SQVTM, ANQGSEA. This CDR3 comprises 14 residues. After removal of 1 base from V and 1 base from J, the junction contained 2 bases not matched to a gene. CDR3 in DNA: TGCAGCGTTGAAGGTGCGGGGGGCACAGATACGCAGTATTTT. Amino acid sequence: CSVEGAGGTDTQYF.

The chain combines TRBV6-5 with TRBJ2-7; TRBD1 aligns across 10 bases. Germline CDR1 is MNHEY and CDR2 is SVGAGI. This CDR3 has 15 residues. With V trimmed by 6 bases and J by 5 bases, 10 bases remained unmatched. The CDR3 sequence is CASRATGGWFDEQYF. The CDR3 region has the DNA TGTGCCAGCAGGGCGACAGGGGGCTGGTTCGACGAGCAGTACTTC.

The chain uses TRBV18 and TRBJ1-4; no clear D. Trimming shortened V by 4 bases and J by 5 bases, and 11 bases separated the two germline ends. Germline V gene sequence: CDR1 KGHSH, CDR2 LQKENI. This CDR3 is 14 amino acids long. For the CDR3, the DNA is TGTGCCAGCTCACTCCCAGGATTAAATGAAAAACTGTTTTTT. Its translation is CASSLPGLNEKLFF.

DNA of the CDR3: TGTGCCAGCAGCTTAGGGGGCTGGGGTGAAAAACTGTTTTTT. This sequence encodes CASSLGGWGEKLFF. The rearrangement joins TRBV7-9 to TRBJ1-4; a possible D gene is TRBD1 (5 bases). V lost 1 base and J lost 7, with 10 bases in between. CDR1 is SEHNR, CDR2 FQNEAQ, per germline (reference sequence). This CDR3 spans 14 amino acids.

This sequence joins TRBV14 and TRBJ1-2; a weak D match, TRBD1 (6 bases). Germline-derived CDR1 and CDR2 are SGHDN and FVKESK. Trimming cost V 0 bases and J 8 bases, with 13 bases left between them. The CDR3 is 14 amino acids. The CDR3 sequence is CASSQDAGAWGYTF. The CDR3 nucleotides read TGTGCCAGCAGCCAAGATGCGGGGGCTTGGGGCTACACCTTC.